This T cell receptor beta chain appears in the sequencing data of a study of OX40 agonist ivuxolimab in advanced cancers. This CDR3 is 12 amino acids long. Looked up from germline, CDR1 is SQVTM and CDR2 is ANQGSEA. Trimming removed 8 bases at V and 5 bases at J, with 15 bases between. Libraries were prepared by immunoSEQ multiplex PCR; TCRdb keeps only in-frame clonotypes and omits some of them. The sample records 100,000 or so clones, approximately 91% being singletons. This clonotype was sampled from an adult with an advanced solid tumor such as melanoma, head and neck, liver or kidney cancer. V is TRBV29-1 and J is TRBJ1-1; D is ambiguous. Material: CD4+ or CD8+ T cells sorted from blood, obtained in a trial of the OX40 agonist ivuxolimab. CDR3 amino acids: CSSQAWRTEAFF. The DNA of the CDR3 is TGCAGCTCCCAGGCATGGCGAACTGAAGCTTTCTTT.